This TCR beta chain was captured by sequencing in a study of CD8 T cells in ankylosing spondylitis. Germline trimming cut 7 bases from V and 5 bases from J; bases unmatched to any gene: 10. Per the germline V gene, CDR1 is SQVTM and CDR2 is ANQGSEA. This CDR3 spans 14 amino acids. This clonotype has a handful of counts. TCRdb re-called the 5' RACE reads through MiXCR, storing one row per CDR3 protein. Among 200,000 or so distinct CDR3 sequences listed, 25% to 30% were seen once. The material sequenced was blood, either unsorted or a sorted T cell fraction (not recorded which). The sequence came from a male donor with ankylosing spondylitis or in good health (not recorded which). The rearrangement joins TRBV29-1 to TRBJ2-5; 10 bases fit TRBD2. The CDR3 DNA follows: TGCAGCGCCGCCGGAGCGGGAGGGCCGGAGACCCAGTACTTC. It is translated as CSAAGAGGPETQYF.